The 10 T cell receptor beta chains in this list originate from one sample, sequenced in a study of long-term antiretroviral therapy in people with HIV (dated by TCRdb to 2022 to 2024). Sequencing of the TRB variable region was done with the immunoSEQ hsTCRB v3.0 assay at survey level resolution. Held by TCRdb, this immuneACCESS table contains in-frame sequences only and omits some clones. Under half of the omission traces to an unresolved V gene where checked; the cause of the rest is unknown. This sample is represented by some 29,000 clones; around 97% of them were singletons. The top ten constitute around 1.8% of the sample. Here the sequenced sample was unsorted PBMCs, taken 7.6 years after starting antiretroviral therapy. The receptors come from a man aged 25-40 years with HIV.

The chain recombines TRBV7-9 with TRBJ2-7; D is possibly TRBD2 (6 bases). Trimming took 6 bases from V and 1 from J, leaving 16 bases between them. This CDR3 has 15 residues. The germline V gene has CDR1 SEHNR and CDR2 FQNEAQ (reference sequence). The CDR3 bases are TGTGCCAGCAGTTTGGGGGGATACCGATCCTACGAGCAGTACTTC. Encoded protein: CASSLGGYRSYEQYF.

The chain carries TRBV9 and TRBJ1-1; D gene ambiguous. This CDR3 has 13 residues. Trimming left V 0 bases short and J 6 bases short, with 9 bases between. Per the germline V gene, CDR1 is SGDLS and CDR2 is YYNGEE. Here the CDR3 DNA reads TGTGCCAGCAGCGTAGGAGCTGACCCTGAAGCTTTCTTT. Translated, it gives CASSVGADPEAFF.

The chain combines TRBV7-9 with TRBJ1-4; tentative D call: TRBD1 (5 bases). The CDR3 totals 15 residues. The V gene lost 1 base and the J gene lost 8 bases, with 14 bases spanning the gap. The germline CDR1 and CDR2 sequences are SEHNR and FQNEAQ (reference sequence). The CDR3 loop reads CASSLGRGRQEKLFF. The CDR3 DNA follows: TGTGCCAGCAGCTTAGGTAGGGGCCGTCAAGAAAAACTGTTTTTT.

The chain couples TRBV6-4 to TRBJ1-2, with a tentative D call TRBD1 (5 bases). The CDR3 sequence is 15 residues long. The V and J ends lost 6 bases and 0 bases respectively, with 14 bases between them. The V gene's germline CDR1 is MRHNA and CDR2 SNTAGT. DNA of the CDR3: TGTGCCAGCAGCAATAACGGGGGTGCTAACTATGGCTACACCTTC. Translation: CASSNNGGANYGYTF.

This rearrangement joins TRBV10-3 to TRBJ2-7; tentative D call: TRBD1 (5 bases). The CDR3 spans 15 residues. Trimming stripped 0 bases from V and 4 bases from J, with 13 bases between. CDR1 ENHRY and CDR2 SYGVKD come from the germline V gene. In nucleotides, the CDR3 is TGTGCCATCAGTGAGTCGGTAGAAGGGGAATACGAGCAGTACTTC. Encoded protein: CAISESVEGEYEQYF.

This chain joins TRBV5-1 and TRBJ2-7; tentative D call: TRBD2 (9 bases). This CDR3 is 19 amino acids long. From germline, CDR1 is SGHRS and CDR2 YFSETQ. Trimming took 4 bases from V and 2 from J, leaving 28 bases between them. CDR3 bases: TGCGCCAGCAGCCCCGGCAGGGGGCGCGTCGGGACTAGCACCTACGAGCAGTACTTC. Its translation is CASSPGRGRVGTSTYEQYF.

In the case of this clone: In this CDR3 the conserved last residue, phenylalanine or tryptophan, is missing, so a read error is likely. It is unclear where the CDR3 begins or ends on the DNA, so no DNA is shown, and the CDR3 is as TCRdb lists it. This chain uses TRBV6-1 with TRBJ2-7; TRBD1 is the table's D call, not checked against the DNA. The CDR3 is 11 residues long, counting both termini. Germline assignment: CDR1 MNHNS and CDR2 SASEGT. CDR3 protein: CASSTRTGFFI.

This clone came up once. V is TRBV7-3 and J is TRBJ2-7, with 8 nucleotides matching TRBD1. The germline gives CDR1 SGHTA, CDR2 FQGTGA. There are 15 residues in the CDR3. V dropped 6 bases and J dropped 2; count of bases not matched to a gene: 9. The CDR3 nucleotides are TGTGCCAGCAGGGACACCGGGACAGGAGCCTACGAGCAGTACTTC. Translation gives CASRDTGTGAYEQYF.

The chain couples TRBV9 to TRBJ2-1; TRBD2 aligns across 9 bases. The CDR3 is 15 amino acids. V was clipped by 2 bases and J by 3 bases; unmatched bases: 3. Germline V gene sequence: CDR1 SGDLS, CDR2 YYNGEE. Written as DNA, the CDR3 is TGTGCCAGCAGCGTGTTGACTAGCGGCTACAATGAGCAGTTCTTC. It encodes CASSVLTSGYNEQFF.

The CDR3 DNA reads as TGTGCCAGCAGCTTGGGAGGGATGGGCAATCAGCCCCAGCATTTT. It specifies CASSLGGMGNQPQHF. The rearrangement joins TRBV5-4 to TRBJ1-5; no firm D call. Per the germline V gene, CDR1 is SGHNT and CDR2 is YYREEE (reference sequence). CDR3 length: 15 residues. V lost 0 bases and J lost 2, with 9 bases in between.